This record covers a single T cell receptor beta chain. Via MiXCR, TCRdb re-called the PCR reads. The sample yields approximately 14,000 clones, roughly 29% seen once. This entry comes from a study of metastatic and nonmetastatic thyroid tumors. The CDR3 is 15 amino acids. J lost 6 bases, V lost 3 bases, and 6 bases had no gene match. The germline gives CDR1 SGHAT, CDR2 FQDESV (reference sequence). None of the patients had undergone any treatment ahead of thyroid surgery. The V call is TRBV11-1, the J call TRBJ1-2; 11 nucleotides align to TRBD1. The receptor was isolated from a male donor with papillary thyroid cancer or a benign thyroid nodule (not recorded which). Some clones in this sample may be carry-over from other donors' samples. The sample taken for sequencing was tumor tissue. The DNA of the CDR3 is TGTGCCAGCAGCTTGGGGACAGGGGGAGTTGATGGCTACACCTTC. It yields the protein CASSLGTGGVDGYTF. Using reference TRBV11-1 and TRBJ1-2 for the parts outside the CDR3, the full variable domain is EAEVAQSPRYKITEKSQAVAFWCDPISGHATLYWYRQILGQGPELLVQFQDESVVDDSQLPKDRFSAERLKGVDSTLKIQPAELGDSAMYLCASSLGTGGVDGYTFGSGTRLTVV.